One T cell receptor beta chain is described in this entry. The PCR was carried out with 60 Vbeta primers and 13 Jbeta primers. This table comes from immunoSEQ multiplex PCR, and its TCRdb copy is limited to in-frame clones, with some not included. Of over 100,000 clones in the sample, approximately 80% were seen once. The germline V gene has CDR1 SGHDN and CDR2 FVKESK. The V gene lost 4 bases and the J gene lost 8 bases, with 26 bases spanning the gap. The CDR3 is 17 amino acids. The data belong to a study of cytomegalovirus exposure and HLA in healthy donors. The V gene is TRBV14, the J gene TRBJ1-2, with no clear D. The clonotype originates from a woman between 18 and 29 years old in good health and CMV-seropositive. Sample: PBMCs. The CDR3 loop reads CASSLTFHQRASGGYTF. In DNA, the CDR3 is TGTGCCAGCAGCCTTACCTTTCATCAGCGGGCAAGCGGCGGCTACACCTTC.